This T cell receptor (beta chain) was identified during a study of cytomegalovirus exposure and HLA in healthy donors. This PCR relied on a set of 60 Vbeta primers and 13 Jbeta primers. TCRdb keeps only in-frame clones here, not all; method: immunoSEQ multiplex PCR. The table includes more than 150,000 clones, 75% to 85% detected once. The source material was PBMCs. This receptor was identified in a boy aged 10-17 years in good health and CMV-seronegative.

For the CDR3, the DNA is TGTGCCAGCAGTGAACTTAATAGGGACGGACAGCCTCTTAACTATGGCTACACCTTC. Its protein product is CASSELNRDGQPLNYGYTF. The V gene is TRBV2, the J gene TRBJ1-2; D may be TRBD1 (6 bases). Between the trimmed V and J ends, which lost 2 bases and 1 base, there was a span of 23 bases. Germline V gives CDR1 SNHLY, CDR2 FYNNEI. The CDR3 has 19 amino acids.